This is a list of T cell receptor beta chains from one sample in a study of T cell responses to AZD1222 COVID-19 vaccine. Profiling relied on immunoSEQ multiplex PCR, and the TCRdb table lists in-frame clones only, not all of them. The profile shows under 120,000 clones, about 95% of them singletons. This specimen consisted of peripheral blood, obtained on day 0 of AZD1222 vaccination. These receptor sequences come from an adult in good health. Both conserved end residues are part of each CDR3. Fields, in order: V gene, CDR3 protein.

TRBV19 CASSSRDRSTDEKLFF
TRBV9 CASSARTGDNSPLHF
TRBV19 CASSPLEGGPEQFF
TRBV28 CASSVSGNEQFF
TRBV4-2 CASGGIENQPQHF
TRBV18 CASSLETGAGNTIYF
TRBV19 CASRTGSQPQHF
TRBV11-3 CASSTTGELFF
TRBV2 CASSAGGGTDTQYF
TRBV19 CASSSTRGYEQYF
TRBV18 CASSPLPRNTEAFF
TRBV6-2/TRBV6-3 CASSYFSANTEAFF
TRBV6-5 CASRATANYGYTF
TRBV9 CASSVGGTGNTIYF